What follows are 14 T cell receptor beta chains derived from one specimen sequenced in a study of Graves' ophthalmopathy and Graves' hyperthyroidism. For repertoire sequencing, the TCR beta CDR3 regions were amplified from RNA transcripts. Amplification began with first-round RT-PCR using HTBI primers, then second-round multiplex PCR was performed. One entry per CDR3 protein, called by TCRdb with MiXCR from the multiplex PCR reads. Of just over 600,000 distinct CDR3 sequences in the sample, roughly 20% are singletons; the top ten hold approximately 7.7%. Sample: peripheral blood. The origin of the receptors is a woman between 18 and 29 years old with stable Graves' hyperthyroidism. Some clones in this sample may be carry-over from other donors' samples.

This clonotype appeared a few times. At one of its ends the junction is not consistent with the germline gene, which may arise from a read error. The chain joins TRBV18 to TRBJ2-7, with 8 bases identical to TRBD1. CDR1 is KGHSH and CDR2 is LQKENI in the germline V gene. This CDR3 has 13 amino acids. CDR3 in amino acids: CASSSLLYRGVNF. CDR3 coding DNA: TGTGCCAGCTCATCCCTCCTGTACAGGGGGGTTAACTTC.

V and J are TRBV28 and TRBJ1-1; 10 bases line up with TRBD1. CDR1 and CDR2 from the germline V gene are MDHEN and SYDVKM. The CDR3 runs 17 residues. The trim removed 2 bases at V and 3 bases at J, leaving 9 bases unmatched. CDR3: CASSLGTGVILDTEAFF. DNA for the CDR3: TGTGCCAGCAGTTTAGGGACAGGGGTAATCTTGGACACTGAAGCTTTCTTT.

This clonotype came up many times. Here the CDR3 DNA reads TGTGCCAGCAGTTATTACCAGCTCGGAGTTAACTATGGCTACACCTTC. Residues: CASSYYQLGVNYGYTF. The gene calls are TRBV6-2 or TRBV6-3 and TRBJ1-2; D uncertain. The V end lost 3 bases, the J end lost 1 base, and 15 bases lay between the germline ends. This CDR3 region has 16 residues. CDR1 and CDR2 (germline): MNHEY, SVGEGT.

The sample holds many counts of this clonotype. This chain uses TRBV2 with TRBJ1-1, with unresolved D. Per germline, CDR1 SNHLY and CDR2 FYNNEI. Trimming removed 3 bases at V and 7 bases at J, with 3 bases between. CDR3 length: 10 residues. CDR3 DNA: TGTGCCAGCAGTGATTTTGAAGCTTTCTTT. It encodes CASSDFEAFF.

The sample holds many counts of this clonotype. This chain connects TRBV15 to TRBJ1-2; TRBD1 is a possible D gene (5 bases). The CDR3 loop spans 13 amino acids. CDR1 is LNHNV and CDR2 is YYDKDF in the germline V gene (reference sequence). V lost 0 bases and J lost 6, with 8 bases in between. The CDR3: CATSRDQGDGYTF. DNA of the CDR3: TGTGCCACCAGCAGAGATCAAGGGGATGGCTACACCTTC.

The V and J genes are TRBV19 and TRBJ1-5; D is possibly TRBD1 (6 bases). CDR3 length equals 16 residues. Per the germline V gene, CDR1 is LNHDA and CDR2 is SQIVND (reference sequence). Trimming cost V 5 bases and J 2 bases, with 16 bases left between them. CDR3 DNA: TGTGCCAGTAGTTTCGATTCAGGGGTCCGCAATCAGCCCCAGCATTTT. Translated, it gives CASSFDSGVRNQPQHF.

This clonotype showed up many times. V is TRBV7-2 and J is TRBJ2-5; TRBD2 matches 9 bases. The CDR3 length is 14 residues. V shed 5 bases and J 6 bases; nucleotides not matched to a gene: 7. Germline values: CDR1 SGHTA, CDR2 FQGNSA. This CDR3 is CASSPAGGGQTQYF. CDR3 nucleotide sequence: TGTGCCAGCAGCCCGGCGGGGGGGGGTCAGACCCAGTACTTC. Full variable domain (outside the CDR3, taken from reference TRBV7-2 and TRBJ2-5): GAGVSQSPSNKVTEKGKDVELRCDPISGHTALYWYRQSLGQGLEFLIYFQGNSAPDKSGLPSDRFSAERTGGSVSTLTIQRTQQEDSAVYLCASSPAGGGQTQYFGPGTRLLVL.

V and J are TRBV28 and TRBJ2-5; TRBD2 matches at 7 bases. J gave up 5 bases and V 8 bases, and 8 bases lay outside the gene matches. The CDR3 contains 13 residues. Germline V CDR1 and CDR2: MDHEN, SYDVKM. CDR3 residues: CASCSGGVETQYF. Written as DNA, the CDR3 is TGTGCCAGCTGCTCTGGGGGGGTGGAGACCCAGTACTTC.

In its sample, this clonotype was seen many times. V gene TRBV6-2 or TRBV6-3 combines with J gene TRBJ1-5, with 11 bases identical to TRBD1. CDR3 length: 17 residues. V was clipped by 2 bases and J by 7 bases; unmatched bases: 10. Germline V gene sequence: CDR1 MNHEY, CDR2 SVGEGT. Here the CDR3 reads CASSYPFGQGARQPQHF. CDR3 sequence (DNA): TGTGCCAGCAGTTACCCCTTCGGACAGGGGGCAAGGCAGCCCCAGCATTTT.

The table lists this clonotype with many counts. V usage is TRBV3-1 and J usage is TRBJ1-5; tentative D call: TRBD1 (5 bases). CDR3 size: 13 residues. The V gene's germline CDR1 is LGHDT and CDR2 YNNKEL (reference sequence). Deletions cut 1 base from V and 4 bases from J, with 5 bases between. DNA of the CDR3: TGTGCCAGCAGCCAAGGACAGAATCAGCCCCAGCATTTT. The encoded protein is CASSQGQNQPQHF.

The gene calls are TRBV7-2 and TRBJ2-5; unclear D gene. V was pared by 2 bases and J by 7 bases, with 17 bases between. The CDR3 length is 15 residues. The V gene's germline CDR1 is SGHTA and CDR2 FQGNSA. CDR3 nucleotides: TGTGCCAGCAGCTTAACAAACGACGCCGAGGTGACCCAGTACTTC. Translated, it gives CASSLTNDAEVTQYF.

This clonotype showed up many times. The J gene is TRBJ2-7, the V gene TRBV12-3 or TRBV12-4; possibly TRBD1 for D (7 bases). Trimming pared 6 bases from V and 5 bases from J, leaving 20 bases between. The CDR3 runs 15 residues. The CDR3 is CASSLAPGGPNEQYF. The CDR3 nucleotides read TGTGCCAGCAGCTTGGCCCCAGGGGGGCCTAACGAGCAGTACTTC.

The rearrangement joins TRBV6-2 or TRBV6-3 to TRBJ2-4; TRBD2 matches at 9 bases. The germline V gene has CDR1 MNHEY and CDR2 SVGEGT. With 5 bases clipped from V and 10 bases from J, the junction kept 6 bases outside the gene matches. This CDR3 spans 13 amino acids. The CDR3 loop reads CASSPAGGIIQYF. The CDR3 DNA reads TGTGCCAGCAGTCCCGCGGGGGGGATTATTCAGTACTTC.

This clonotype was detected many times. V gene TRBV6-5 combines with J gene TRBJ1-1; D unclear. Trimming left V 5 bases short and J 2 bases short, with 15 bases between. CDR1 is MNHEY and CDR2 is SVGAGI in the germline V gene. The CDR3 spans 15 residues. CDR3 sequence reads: CASSPSLLRNTEAFF. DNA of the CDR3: TGTGCCAGCAGTCCATCTCTACTGAGAAACACTGAAGCTTTCTTT.